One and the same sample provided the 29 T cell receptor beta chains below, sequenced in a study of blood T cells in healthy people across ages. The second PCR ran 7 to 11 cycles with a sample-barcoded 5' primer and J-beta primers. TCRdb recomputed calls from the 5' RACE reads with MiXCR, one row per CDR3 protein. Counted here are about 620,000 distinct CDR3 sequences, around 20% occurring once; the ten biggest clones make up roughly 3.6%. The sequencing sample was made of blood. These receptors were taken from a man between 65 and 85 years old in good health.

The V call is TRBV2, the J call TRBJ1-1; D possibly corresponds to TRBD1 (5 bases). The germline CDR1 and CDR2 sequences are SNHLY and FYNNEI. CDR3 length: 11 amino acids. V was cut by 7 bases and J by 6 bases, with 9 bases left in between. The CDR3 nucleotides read TGTGCCAGCATAGAGGGGCCTGAAGCTTTCTTT. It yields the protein CASIEGPEAFF.

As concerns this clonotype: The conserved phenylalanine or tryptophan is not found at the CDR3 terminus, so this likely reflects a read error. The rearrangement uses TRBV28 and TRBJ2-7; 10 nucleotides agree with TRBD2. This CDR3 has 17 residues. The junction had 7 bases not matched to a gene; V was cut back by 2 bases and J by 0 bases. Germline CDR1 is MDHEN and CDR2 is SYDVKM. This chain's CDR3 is CASSLNLAGGTSYEQYS. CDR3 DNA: TGTGCCAGCAGTTTAAACTTAGCGGGGGGAACCTCCTACGAGCAGTACTCC.

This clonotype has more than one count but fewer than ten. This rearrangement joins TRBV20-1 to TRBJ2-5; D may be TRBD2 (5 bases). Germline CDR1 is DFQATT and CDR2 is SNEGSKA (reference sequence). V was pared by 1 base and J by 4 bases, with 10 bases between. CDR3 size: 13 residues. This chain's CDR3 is CSARGGGGETQYF. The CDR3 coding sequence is TGCAGTGCTAGAGGCGGAGGTGGAGAGACCCAGTACTTC.

CDR3 DNA: TGTGCCAGCAGTAAGGACCCTAGCTCCTACGAGCAGTACTTC. This gives the protein CASSKDPSSYEQYF. This chain uses TRBV6-5 with TRBJ2-7; D gene uncertain. Germline V gene data show CDR1 as MNHEY and CDR2 as SVGAGI. The CDR3 contains 14 residues. The V and J ends lost 5 bases and 0 bases respectively, with 11 bases between them.

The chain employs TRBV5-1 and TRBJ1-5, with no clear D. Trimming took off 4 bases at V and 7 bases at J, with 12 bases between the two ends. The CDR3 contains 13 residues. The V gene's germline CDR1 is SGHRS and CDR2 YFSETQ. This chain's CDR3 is CASSAGGKQPQHF. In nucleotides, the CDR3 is TGCGCCAGCAGCGCCGGAGGGAAGCAGCCCCAGCATTTT. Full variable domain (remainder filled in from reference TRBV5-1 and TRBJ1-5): KAGVTQTPRYLIKTRGQQVTLSCSPISGHRSVSWYQQTPGQGLQFLFEYFSETQRNKGNFPGRFSGRQFSNSRSEMNVSTLELGDSALYLCASSAGGKQPQHFGDGTRLSIL.

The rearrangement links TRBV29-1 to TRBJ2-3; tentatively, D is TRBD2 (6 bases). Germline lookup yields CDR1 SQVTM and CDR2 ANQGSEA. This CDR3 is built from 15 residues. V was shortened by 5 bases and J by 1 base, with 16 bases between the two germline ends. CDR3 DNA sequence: TGCAGCGTTCCTCCCTCTAGCGACCGCACAGATACGCAGTATTTT. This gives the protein CSVPPSSDRTDTQYF.

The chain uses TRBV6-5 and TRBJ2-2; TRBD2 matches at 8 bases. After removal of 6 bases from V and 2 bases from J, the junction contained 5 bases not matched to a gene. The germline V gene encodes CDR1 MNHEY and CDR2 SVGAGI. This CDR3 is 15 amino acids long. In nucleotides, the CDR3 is TGTGCCAGCAGAGGACTAGCCGACAACACCGGGGAGCTGTTTTTT. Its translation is CASRGLADNTGELFF.

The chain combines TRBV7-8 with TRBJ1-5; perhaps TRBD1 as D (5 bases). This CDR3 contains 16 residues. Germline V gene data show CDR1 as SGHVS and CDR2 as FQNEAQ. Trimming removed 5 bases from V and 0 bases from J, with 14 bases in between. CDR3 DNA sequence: TGTGCCAGCAGCCCAGGGCCCGGGACTAGCAATCAGCCCCAGCATTTT. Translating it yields CASSPGPGTSNQPQHF.

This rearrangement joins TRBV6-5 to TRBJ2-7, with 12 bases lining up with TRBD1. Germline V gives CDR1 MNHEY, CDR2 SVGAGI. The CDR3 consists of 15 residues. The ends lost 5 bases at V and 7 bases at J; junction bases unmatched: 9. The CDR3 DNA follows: TGTGCCAGCAGTCCCCCGGGACAGGGGGCTCATGAGCAGTACTTC. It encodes CASSPPGQGAHEQYF.

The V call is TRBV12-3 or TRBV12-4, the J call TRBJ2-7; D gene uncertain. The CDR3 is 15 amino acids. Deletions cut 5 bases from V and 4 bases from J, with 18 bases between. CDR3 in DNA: TGTGCCAGCAGTCCTTCTCGGATGGCAGAGTACGAGCAGTACTTC. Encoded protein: CASSPSRMAEYEQYF.

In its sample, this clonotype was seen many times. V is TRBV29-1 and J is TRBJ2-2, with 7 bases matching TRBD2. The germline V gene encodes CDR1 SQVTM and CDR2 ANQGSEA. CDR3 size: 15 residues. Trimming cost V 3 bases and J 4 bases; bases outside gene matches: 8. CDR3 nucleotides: TGCAGCGTTGAGATCGACGGACTAGGCACCGGGGAGCTGTTTTTT. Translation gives CSVEIDGLGTGELFF.

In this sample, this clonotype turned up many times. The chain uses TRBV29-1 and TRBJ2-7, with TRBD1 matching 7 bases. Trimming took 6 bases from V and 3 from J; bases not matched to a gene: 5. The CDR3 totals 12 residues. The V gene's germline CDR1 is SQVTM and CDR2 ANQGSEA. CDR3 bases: TGCAGCGTCCGGGACAGCGACTACGAGCAGTACTTC. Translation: CSVRDSDYEQYF.

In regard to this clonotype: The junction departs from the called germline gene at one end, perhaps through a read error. CDR3 region: CASSLGARLAVTGGLFF. CDR3 nucleotides: TGTGCCAGCAGTTTAGGGGCGAGACTAGCGGTTACCGGGGGGCTGTTTTTT. This chain links TRBV12-3 or TRBV12-4 with TRBJ2-2; 9 bases match TRBD2. The CDR3 spans 17 residues.

The chain's CDR3 is CASSPDRANGELFF. CDR3 DNA sequence: TGTGCCAGCAGCCCGGACAGGGCCAACGGGGAGCTGTTTTTT. V and J are TRBV7-9 and TRBJ2-2; 8 bases are a match to TRBD1. V shed 5 bases, J shed 7 bases, and the junction held 6 bases outside the gene matches. CDR3 length: 14 residues. Germline CDR1 reads SEHNR; CDR2 reads FQNEAQ (reference sequence). Using reference TRBV7-9 and TRBJ2-2 for the parts outside the CDR3, the full variable domain is DTGVSQNPRHKITKRGQNVTFRCDPISEHNRLYWYRQTLGQGPEFLTYFQNEAQLEKSRLLSDRFSAERPKGSFSTLEIQRTEQGDSAMYLCASSPDRANGELFFGEGSRLTVL.

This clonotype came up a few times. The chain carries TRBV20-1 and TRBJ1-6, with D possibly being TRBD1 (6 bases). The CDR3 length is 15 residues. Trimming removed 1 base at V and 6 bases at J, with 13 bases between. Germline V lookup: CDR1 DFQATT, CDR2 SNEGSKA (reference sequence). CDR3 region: CSARGQTGSNSPLHF. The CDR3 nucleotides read TGCAGTGCTAGAGGGCAGACAGGATCTAATTCACCCCTCCACTTT.

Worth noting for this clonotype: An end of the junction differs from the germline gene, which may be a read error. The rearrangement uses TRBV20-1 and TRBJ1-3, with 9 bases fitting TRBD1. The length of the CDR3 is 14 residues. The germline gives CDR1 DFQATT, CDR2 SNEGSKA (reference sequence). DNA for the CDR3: TGCAGTGCTATAGACAGGGGGTTTGGAAACACCTTATATTTT. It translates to CSAIDRGFGNTLYF.

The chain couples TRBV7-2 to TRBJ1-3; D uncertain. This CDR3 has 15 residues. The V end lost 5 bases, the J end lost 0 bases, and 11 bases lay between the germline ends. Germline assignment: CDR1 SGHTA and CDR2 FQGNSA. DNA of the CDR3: TGTGCCAGCAGCACGGGGAGAGGCTCTGGAAACACCATATATTTT. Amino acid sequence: CASSTGRGSGNTIYF.

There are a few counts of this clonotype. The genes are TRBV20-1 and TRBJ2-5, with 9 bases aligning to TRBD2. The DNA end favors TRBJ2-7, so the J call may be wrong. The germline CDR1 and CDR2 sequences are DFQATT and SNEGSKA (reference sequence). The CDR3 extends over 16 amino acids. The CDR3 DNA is TGCAGTGCTAGAGAGGCTAGCGGGACCGTCCCGTACGAGCAGTACTTC. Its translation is CSAREASGTVPYEQYF.

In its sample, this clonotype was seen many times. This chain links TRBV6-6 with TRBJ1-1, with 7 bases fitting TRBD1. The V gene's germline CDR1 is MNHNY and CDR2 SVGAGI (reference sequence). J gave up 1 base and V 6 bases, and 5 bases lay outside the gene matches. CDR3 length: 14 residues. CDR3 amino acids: CASSPRQGNTEAFF. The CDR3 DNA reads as TGTGCCAGCAGCCCAAGACAGGGGAACACTGAAGCTTTCTTT.

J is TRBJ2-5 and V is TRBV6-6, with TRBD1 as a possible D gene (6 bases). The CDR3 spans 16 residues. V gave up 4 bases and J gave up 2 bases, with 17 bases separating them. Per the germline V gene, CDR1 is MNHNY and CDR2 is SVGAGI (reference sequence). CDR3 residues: CASSSESGTIQETQYF. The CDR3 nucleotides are TGTGCCAGCAGTTCCGAGTCCGGGACAATACAAGAGACCCAGTACTTC.

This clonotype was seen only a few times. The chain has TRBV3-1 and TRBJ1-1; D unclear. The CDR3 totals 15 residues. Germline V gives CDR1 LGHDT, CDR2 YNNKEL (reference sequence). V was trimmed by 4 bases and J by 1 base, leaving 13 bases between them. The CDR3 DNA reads TGTGCCAGCAGCCGAGCGAAAGGGAGGAACACTGAAGCTTTCTTT. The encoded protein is CASSRAKGRNTEAFF.

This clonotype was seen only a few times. The CDR3 nucleotides read TGTGCCACCAGTGAACCGACAGGAAAGCAGTTCTTC. Protein product: CATSEPTGKQFF. This sequence joins TRBV24-1 and TRBJ2-1, with D perhaps TRBD1 (6 bases). This CDR3 has 12 amino acids. V was trimmed by 4 bases and J by 11 bases, leaving 11 bases between them. Per germline, CDR1 KGHDR and CDR2 SFDVKD.

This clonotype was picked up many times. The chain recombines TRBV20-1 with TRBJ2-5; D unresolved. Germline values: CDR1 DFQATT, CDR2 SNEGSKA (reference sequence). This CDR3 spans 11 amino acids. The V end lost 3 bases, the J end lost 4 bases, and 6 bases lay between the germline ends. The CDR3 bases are TGCAGTGCTAGGTTAATAGAGACCCAGTACTTC. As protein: CSARLIETQYF.

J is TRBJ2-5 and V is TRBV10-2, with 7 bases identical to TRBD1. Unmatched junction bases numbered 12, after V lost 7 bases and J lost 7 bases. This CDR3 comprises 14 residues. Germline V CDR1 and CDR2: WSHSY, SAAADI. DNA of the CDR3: TGCGCCAGCACCCAAACCGACAGGGTAGGGACCCAGTACTTC. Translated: CASTQTDRVGTQYF.

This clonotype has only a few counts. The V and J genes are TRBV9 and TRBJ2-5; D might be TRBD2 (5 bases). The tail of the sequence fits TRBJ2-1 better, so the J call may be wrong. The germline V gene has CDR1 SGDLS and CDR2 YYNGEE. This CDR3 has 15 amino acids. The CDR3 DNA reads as TGTGCCAGCAGCGTAGATCCTAGCCGGGACAATGAGCAGTTCTTC. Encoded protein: CASSVDPSRDNEQFF.

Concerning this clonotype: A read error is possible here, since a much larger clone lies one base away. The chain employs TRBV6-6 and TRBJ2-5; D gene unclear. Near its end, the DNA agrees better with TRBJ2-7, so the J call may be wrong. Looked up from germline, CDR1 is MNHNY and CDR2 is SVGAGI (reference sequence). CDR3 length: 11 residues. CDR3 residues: CASSYIYEQYF. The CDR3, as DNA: TGTGCCAGCAGTTATATCTACGAGCAGTACTTC.

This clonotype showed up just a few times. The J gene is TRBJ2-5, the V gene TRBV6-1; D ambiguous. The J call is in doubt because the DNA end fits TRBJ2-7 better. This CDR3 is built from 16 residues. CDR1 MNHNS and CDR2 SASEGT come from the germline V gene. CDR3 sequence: CASSLHVQASSYEQYF. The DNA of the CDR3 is TGTGCCAGCAGTCTCCATGTTCAGGCTAGCTCCTACGAGCAGTACTTC.

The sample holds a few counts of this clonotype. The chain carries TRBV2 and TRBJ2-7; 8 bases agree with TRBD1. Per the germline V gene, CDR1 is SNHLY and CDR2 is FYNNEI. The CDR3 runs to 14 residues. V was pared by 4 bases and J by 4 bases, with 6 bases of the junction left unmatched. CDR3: CASSGRDRSYEQYF. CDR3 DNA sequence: TGTGCCAGCAGTGGCCGGGACAGGAGTTACGAGCAGTACTTC.

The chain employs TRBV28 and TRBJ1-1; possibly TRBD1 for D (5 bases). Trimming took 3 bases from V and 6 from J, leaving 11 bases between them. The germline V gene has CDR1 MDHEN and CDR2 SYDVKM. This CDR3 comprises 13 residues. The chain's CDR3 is CASSLGGVSEAFF. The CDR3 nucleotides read TGTGCCAGCAGTTTGGGGGGGGTCTCTGAAGCTTTCTTT.